These 6 T cell receptor beta chains originate from one sample sequenced in a study of CD8 T cells in ankylosing spondylitis. MiXCR was run by TCRdb on the 5' RACE reads, yielding one entry per CDR3 protein. This sample carries nearly 25,000 distinct CDR3 sequences, less than 20% of them seen once, and the ten largest clones take around 27%. Sequencing was carried out using blood. These receptors came from a male donor with ankylosing spondylitis or in good health (not recorded which).

This chain joins TRBV2 and TRBJ2-1; D gene uncertain. Trimming took off 1 base at V and 7 bases at J, with 8 bases between the two ends. Germline-derived CDR1 and CDR2 are SNHLY and FYNNEI. The CDR3 runs to 13 residues. The CDR3 region is CASSEVRTNEQFF. Here the CDR3 DNA reads TGTGCCAGCAGTGAAGTTAGAACGAATGAGCAGTTCTTC. Filled out from reference TRBV2 and TRBJ2-1, the complete variable domain reads EPEVTQTPSHQVTQMGQEVILRCVPISNHLYFYWYRQILGQKVEFLVSFYNNEISEKSEIFDDQFSVERPDGSNFTLKIRSTKLEDSAMYFCASSEVRTNEQFFGPGTRLTVL.

The rearrangement uses TRBV4-1 and TRBJ1-5, with D possibly matching TRBD1 (5 bases). Trimming cost V 0 bases and J 2 bases, with 11 bases left between them. CDR1 and CDR2 from the germline V gene are MGHRA and YSYEKL. The CDR3 is made up of 16 amino acids. The CDR3 nucleotides read TGCGCCAGCAGCCAAGATCAACTAGGGGGCAATCAGCCCCAGCATTTT. Translating it yields CASSQDQLGGNQPQHF.

This clonotype occurred a few times. This rearrangement joins TRBV5-1 to TRBJ2-2; D gene ambiguous. Trimming cost V 7 bases and J 4 bases, with 8 bases left between them. The germline gives CDR1 SGHRS, CDR2 YFSETQ. The CDR3 runs to 12 residues. The CDR3 spells CASAPPTGELFF. DNA of the CDR3: TGCGCCAGCGCACCTCCCACCGGGGAGCTGTTTTTT.

Ten or more counts support this clonotype. The chain has TRBV4-1 and TRBJ2-7; 8 bases fit TRBD1. Germline lookup yields CDR1 MGHRA and CDR2 YSYEKL. CDR3 size: 14 residues. J was trimmed by 4 bases and V by 1 base; bases with no gene match: 3. The CDR3 nucleotides read TGCGCCAGCAGCCAAGGTGACAGGGGATACGAGCAGTACTTC. Translating gives CASSQGDRGYEQYF.

There are many counts of this clonotype. This chain links TRBV12-3 or TRBV12-4 with TRBJ2-5; no clear D gene. CDR3 length: 12 residues. V was cut by 3 bases and J by 4 bases, with 6 bases left in between. CDR3 DNA sequence: TGTGCCAGCAGTTTGAAGGTAGAGACCCAGTACTTC. Amino acids: CASSLKVETQYF.

The rearrangement joins TRBV4-3 to TRBJ2-2, with 8 bases that match TRBD1. The CDR3 sequence is 16 residues long. J lost 1 base, V lost 4 bases, and 5 bases had no gene match. Germline CDR1 is LGHNA and CDR2 is YSLEER. CDR3 nucleotides: TGCGCCAGCAGCCCAGGGACAGGCCAGAACACCGGGGAGCTGTTTTTT. It codes for CASSPGTGQNTGELFF.